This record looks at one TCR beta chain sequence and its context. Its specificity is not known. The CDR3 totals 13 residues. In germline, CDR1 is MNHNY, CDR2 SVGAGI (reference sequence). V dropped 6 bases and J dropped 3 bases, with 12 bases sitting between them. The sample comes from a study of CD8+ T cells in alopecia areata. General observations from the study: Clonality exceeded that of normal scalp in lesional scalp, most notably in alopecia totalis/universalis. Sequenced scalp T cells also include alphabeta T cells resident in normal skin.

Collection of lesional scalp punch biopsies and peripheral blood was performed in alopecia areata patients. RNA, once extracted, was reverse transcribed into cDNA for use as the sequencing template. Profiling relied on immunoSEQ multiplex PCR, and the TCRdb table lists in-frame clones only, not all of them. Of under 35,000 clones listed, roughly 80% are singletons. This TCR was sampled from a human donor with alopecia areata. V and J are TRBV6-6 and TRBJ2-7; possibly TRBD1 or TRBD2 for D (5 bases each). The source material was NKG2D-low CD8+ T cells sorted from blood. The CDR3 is CASSHGTIYEQYF. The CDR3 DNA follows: TGTGCCAGCAGCCACGGGACGATCTACGAGCAGTACTTC.